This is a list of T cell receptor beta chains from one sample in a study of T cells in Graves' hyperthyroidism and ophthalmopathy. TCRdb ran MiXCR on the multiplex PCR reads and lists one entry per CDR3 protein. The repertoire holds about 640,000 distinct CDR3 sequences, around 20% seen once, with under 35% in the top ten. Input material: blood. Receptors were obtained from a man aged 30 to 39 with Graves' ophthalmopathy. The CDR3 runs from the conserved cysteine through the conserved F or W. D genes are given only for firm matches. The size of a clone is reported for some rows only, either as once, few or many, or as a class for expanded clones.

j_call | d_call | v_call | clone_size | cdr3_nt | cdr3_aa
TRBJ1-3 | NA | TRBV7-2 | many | TGTGCCAGCAGCCTAGCAGGGCCGGGAAACACCATATATTTT | CASSLAGPGNTIYF
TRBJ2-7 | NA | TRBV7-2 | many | TGTGCCAGCAGCTTAGGATCAGGGACCGCCTACGAGCAGTACTTC | CASSLGSGTAYEQYF
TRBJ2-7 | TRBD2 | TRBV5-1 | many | TGCGCCAGCACCCGGGGGGAGGGGCGCTACGAGCAGTACTTC | CASTRGEGRYEQYF
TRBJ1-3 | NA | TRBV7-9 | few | TGTGCCAGCAGCTTAGGGGACGTTACTGGAAACACCATATATTTT | CASSLGDVTGNTIYF
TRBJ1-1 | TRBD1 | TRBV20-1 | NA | TGCAGTGCTCTAGAAAGGGGGCCTAAGAACACTGAAGCTTTCTTT | CSALERGPKNTEAFF
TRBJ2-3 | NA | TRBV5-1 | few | TGCGCCAGCAGCTTGGCGGGACAAACCTCAGATACGCAGTATTTT | CASSLAGQTSDTQYF
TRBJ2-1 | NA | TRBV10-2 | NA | TGCGCCAGCAGGGGCACCAGGACAGCCTACAATGAGCAGTTCTTC | CASRGTRTAYNEQFF
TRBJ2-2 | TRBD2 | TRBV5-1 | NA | TGCGCCAGCAGCGATGGGACTAGCGACCTCACCGGGGAGCTGTTTTTT | CASSDGTSDLTGELFF
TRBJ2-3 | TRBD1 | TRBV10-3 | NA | TGTGCCATCAGTGAGAACAGGGGGCGCGGGACAGATACGCAGTATTTT | CAISENRGRGTDTQYF
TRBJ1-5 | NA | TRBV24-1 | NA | TGTGCCACCAGTGTTGCGGGTAGGGATCAGCCCCAGCATTTT | CATSVAGRDQPQHF
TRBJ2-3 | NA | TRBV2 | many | TGTGCCAGCAGTGTCGATAGCGGATCTAGCACAGATACGCAGTATTTT | CASSVDSGSSTDTQYF
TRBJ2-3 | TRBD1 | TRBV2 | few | TGTGCCAGCCGGACAGGCCCCACAGATACGCAGTATTTT | CASRTGPTDTQYF
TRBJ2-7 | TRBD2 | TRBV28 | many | TGTGCCAGCAGCCCCGTGGGGGGGTCGAACGAGCAGTACTTC | CASSPVGGSNEQYF
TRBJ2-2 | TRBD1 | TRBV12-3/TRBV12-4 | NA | TGTGCCAGCAGCTTAGGACAGGGGGCCGTCGGGGAGCTGTTTTTT | CASSLGQGAVGELFF
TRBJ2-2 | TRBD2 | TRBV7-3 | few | TGTGCCAGCAGCTTTCTGTTAGCGGGAGAACTTCCCGGGGAGCTGTTTTTT | CASSFLLAGELPGELFF
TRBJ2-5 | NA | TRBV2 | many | TGTGCCAGCTATGATTCGGGGACCCAGTACTTC | CASYDSGTQYF
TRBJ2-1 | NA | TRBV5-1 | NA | TGCGCCAGCAGCCCCCGACTACCCGACAATGAGCAGTTCTTC | CASSPRLPDNEQFF
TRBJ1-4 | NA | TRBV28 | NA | TGTGCCAGCAGTCCGGGGACGTTTAATGAAAAACTGTTTTTT | CASSPGTFNEKLFF
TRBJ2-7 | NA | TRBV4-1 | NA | TGCGCCAGCAGCCAGATCATCAGGGACCCCTACGAGCAGTACTTC | CASSQIIRDPYEQYF
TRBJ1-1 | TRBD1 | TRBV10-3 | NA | TGTGCCATCAGGGGGGACAGGGGGGACACTGAAGCTTTCTTT | CAIRGDRGDTEAFF
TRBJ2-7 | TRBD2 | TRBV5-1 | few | TGCGCCAGCAGCTCAGGGACTAGCGGGGGCCCCTACGAGCAGTACTTC | CASSSGTSGGPYEQYF
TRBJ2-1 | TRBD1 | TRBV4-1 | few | TGCGCCAGCAGCCCTCTGGGACAGTACAATGAGCAGTTCTTC | CASSPLGQYNEQFF
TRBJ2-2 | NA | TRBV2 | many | TGTGCCAGCAGTGGTGGCGGTCGCACCGGGGAGCTGTTTTTT | CASSGGGRTGELFF
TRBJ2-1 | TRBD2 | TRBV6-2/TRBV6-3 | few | TGTGCCAGCAGTTACTCGAAGGTAGCGGGACCCATCGGTGTGTTCTTC | CASSYSKVAGPIGVFF
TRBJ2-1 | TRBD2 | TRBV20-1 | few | TGCAGTGCTAGAGGGACTAGCGGGAAAAATGAGCAGTTCTTC | CSARGTSGKNEQFF
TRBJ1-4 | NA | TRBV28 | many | TGTGCCAGCAGTTCTGCTGGACGGTGGGAAAAACTGTTTTTT | CASSSAGRWEKLFF
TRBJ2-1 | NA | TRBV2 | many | TGTGCCAGCAGTGAAGCGCGATCAGGGGTCTACAATGAGCAGTTCTTC | CASSEARSGVYNEQFF
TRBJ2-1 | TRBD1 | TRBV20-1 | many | TGCAGTGCTACTAGACAGGGTGGTAGCTACAATGAGCAGTTCTTC | CSATRQGGSYNEQFF
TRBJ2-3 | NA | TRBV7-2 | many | TGTGCCAGCTCCGCATTCGGGCAGGGAACAGATACGCAGTATTTT | CASSAFGQGTDTQYF
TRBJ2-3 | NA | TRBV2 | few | TGTGCCAGCAGGGGGGGGCTCACAGATACGCAGTATTTT | CASRGGLTDTQYF
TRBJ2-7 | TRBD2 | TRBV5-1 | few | TGCGCCAGCAGCTTGGCCCTAGCGGGAGGCCCTTCCTACGAGCAGTACTTC | CASSLALAGGPSYEQYF
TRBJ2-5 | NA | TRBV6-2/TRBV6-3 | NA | TGTGCCAGCAGTAACCGGGACCGGCGGCCCCAGTACTTC | CASSNRDRRPQYF
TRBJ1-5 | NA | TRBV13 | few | TGTGCCAGCAGCTTAGACAAGGCGCGGCCCCAGCATTTT | CASSLDKARPQHF
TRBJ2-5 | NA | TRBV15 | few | TGTGCCACCAGCAGAGACAGTTTCCAAGAGACCCAGTACTTC | CATSRDSFQETQYF
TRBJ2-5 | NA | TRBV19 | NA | TGTGCCAGTAGTATTATGGGGGCACCCCAAGAGACCCAGTACTTC | CASSIMGAPQETQYF
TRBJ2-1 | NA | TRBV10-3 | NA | TGTGCCACAGAAGGAGGAGGGTACAATGAGCAGTTCTTC | CATEGGGYNEQFF
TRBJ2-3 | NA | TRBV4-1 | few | TGCGCCAGCAGCCAAGCCGAGGTAGATACGCAGTATTTT | CASSQAEVDTQYF
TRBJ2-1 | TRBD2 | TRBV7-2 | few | TGTGCCAGCAGCTTAGGACTAGCGGGAGGGCCCGAGTCCTACAATGAGCAGTTCTTC | CASSLGLAGGPESYNEQFF
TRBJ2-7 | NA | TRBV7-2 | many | TGTGCCAGCAGCTCAACCCTCTCACAGGGTGGCGAGCAGTACTTC | CASSSTLSQGGEQYF
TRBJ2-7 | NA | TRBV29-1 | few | TGCAGCGTTGGTCGAGCGGAGAACTCCTACGAGCAGTACTTC | CSVGRAENSYEQYF
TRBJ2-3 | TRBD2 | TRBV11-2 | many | TGTGCCAGCAGCTTAAACAGCGGGATGGGCACAGATACGCAGTATTTT | CASSLNSGMGTDTQYF
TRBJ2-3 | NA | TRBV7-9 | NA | TGTGCCAGCAGCTTAGTCGGTTCGCGCGTCACAGATACGCAGTATTTT | CASSLVGSRVTDTQYF
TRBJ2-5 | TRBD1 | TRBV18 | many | TGTGCCAGCTCACCCGGGACAGGGAGAGAGACCCAGTACTTC | CASSPGTGRETQYF
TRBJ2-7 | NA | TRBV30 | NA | TGTGCCTGGAGTGTATTAGGGTCCTACGAGCAGTACTTC | CAWSVLGSYEQYF
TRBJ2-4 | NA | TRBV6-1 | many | TGTGCCAGCAGGGGGATCGAGCCAACCCAAGGAAACATTCAGTACTTC | CASRGIEPTQGNIQYF
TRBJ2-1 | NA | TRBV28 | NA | TGTGCCAGCAGCCCAGCGAGGGCGGGATACTCCTACAATGAGCAGTTCTTC | CASSPARAGYSYNEQFF
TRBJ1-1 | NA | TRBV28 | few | TGTGCCAGTCTCATGGTAAACACTGAAGCTTTCTTT | CASLMVNTEAFF
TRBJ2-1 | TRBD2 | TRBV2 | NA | TGTGCCAGCAGTGATAGCGGGAGGAAGAATGAGCAGTTCTTC | CASSDSGRKNEQFF
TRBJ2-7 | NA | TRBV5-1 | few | TGCGCCAGCATGGGCGGTTCTACCTACGAGCAGTACTTC | CASMGGSTYEQYF
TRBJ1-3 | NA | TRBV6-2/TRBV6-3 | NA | TGTGCCAGCAGTGAAGCCAGGGAAGCTGGAAACACCATATATTTT | CASSEAREAGNTIYF
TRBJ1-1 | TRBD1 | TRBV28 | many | TGTGCCAGCAGTTTAACAGGGGGGTCGAACACTGAAGCTTTCTTT | CASSLTGGSNTEAFF
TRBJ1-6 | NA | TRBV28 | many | TGTGCCAGCAGTCGGAATTCACCCCTCCACTTT | CASSRNSPLHF
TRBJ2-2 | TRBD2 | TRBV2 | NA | TGTGCCAGCAGGATGACTAGCGGGAGCACCGGGGAGCTGTTTTTT | CASRMTSGSTGELFF
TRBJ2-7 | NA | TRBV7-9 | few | TGTGCCAGCAGCTCGTCCGGACGGAGCTCCTACGAGCAGTACTTC | CASSSSGRSSYEQYF
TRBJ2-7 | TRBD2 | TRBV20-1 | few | TGCAGTGCTAGAGATCAGACTAGCGGGAGGTCGGAGCAGTACTTC | CSARDQTSGRSEQYF
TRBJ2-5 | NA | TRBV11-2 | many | TGTGCCAGCAGCTTAAGTCGGCAGGGCGTGAAGCAAGAGACCCAGTACTTC | CASSLSRQGVKQETQYF
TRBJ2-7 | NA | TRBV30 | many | TGTGCCTGGAGTGGGTCCAGAACCTACGAGCAGTACTTC | CAWSGSRTYEQYF
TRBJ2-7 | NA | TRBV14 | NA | TGTGCCAGCAGCCAACTCACCTCCTACGAGCAGTACTTC | CASSQLTSYEQYF